Each of the 28 T cell receptor beta chains below was sequenced from the same sample in a study of blood T cell repertoires in COVID-19. Assay used: immunoSEQ multiplex PCR; TCRdb lists only in-frame clones, some missing. This sample carries about 150,000 clones, approximately 80% of them seen once, and the ten largest clones take about 8.1%. Specimen: peripheral blood. The receptors here all came from a woman of 80 years or more with COVID-19, enrolled during active disease.

This chain links TRBV5-4 with TRBJ2-3; D unclear. Between the trimmed V and J ends, which lost 2 bases and 5 bases, there was a span of 12 bases. CDR3 length: 14 residues. The germline CDR1 and CDR2 sequences are SGHNT and YYREEE (reference sequence). CDR3 protein: CASSFPPAGDTQYF. The CDR3 bases are TGTGCCAGCAGCTTTCCCCCGGCAGGAGATACGCAGTATTTT.

This clone was detected once. The chain carries TRBV5-5 and TRBJ1-1; 12 nucleotides agree with TRBD1. Looked up from germline, CDR1 is SGHKS and CDR2 is YYEKEE (reference sequence). J gave up 1 base and V 4 bases, and 11 bases lay outside the gene matches. This CDR3 has 18 amino acids. CDR3 loop: CASSTFTGTGGWNTEAFF. The CDR3 DNA sequence: TGTGCCAGCAGCACCTTTACCGGGACAGGGGGCTGGAACACTGAAGCTTTCTTT.

The chain is built from TRBV12-3 or TRBV12-4 and TRBJ1-1; 9 bases are a match to TRBD1. This CDR3 comprises 13 residues. After removal of 3 bases from V and 5 bases from J, the junction contained 1 base not matched to a gene. CDR3 region: CASSFGQGTEAFF. The CDR3 DNA follows: TGTGCCAGCAGTTTTGGACAGGGGACTGAAGCTTTCTTT.

This chain links TRBV10-3 with TRBJ1-5; 8 bases map to TRBD1. V was pared by 7 bases and J by 5 bases, with 13 bases of the junction left unmatched. CDR3 length equals 16 residues. Germline values: CDR1 ENHRY, CDR2 SYGVKD. The CDR3 sequence: CAIIARQGLRDQPQHF. Here the CDR3 DNA reads TGTGCCATCATCGCGAGACAGGGGTTAAGAGATCAGCCCCAGCATTTT.

The chain combines TRBV7-8 with TRBJ2-5, with no clear D. Germline CDR1 SGHVS, CDR2 FQNEAQ. V was cut by 5 bases and J by 5 bases, with 15 bases left in between. CDR3 size: 14 residues. The CDR3: CASSPLSYGETQYF. The CDR3 DNA follows: TGTGCCAGCAGCCCACTCTCCTACGGGGAGACCCAGTACTTC. Filled out from reference TRBV7-8 and TRBJ2-5, the complete variable domain reads GAGVSQSPRYKVAKRGQDVALRCDPISGHVSLFWYQQALGQGPEFLTYFQNEAQLDKSGLPSDRFFAERPEGSVSTLKIQRTQQEDSAVYLCASSPLSYGETQYFGPGTRLLVL.

The chain uses TRBV23-1 and TRBJ1-2, with TRBD1 matching 7 bases. TRBV23-1 is an open reading frame, and its role is uncertain. This CDR3 has 13 residues. With 1 base clipped from V and 6 bases from J, the junction kept 2 bases outside the gene matches. The CDR3 DNA follows: TGCGCCAGCAGTCAATACAGGGGCAATGGCTACACCTTC. Its protein product is CASSQYRGNGYTF.

The chain combines TRBV2 with TRBJ2-1, with 7 bases identical to TRBD2. Germline CDR1 SNHLY, CDR2 FYNNEI. The V gene end was trimmed by 4 bases and the J gene end by 0 bases; junction bases not matched to a gene: 9. The CDR3 runs to 17 residues. Here the CDR3 DNA reads TGTGCCAGCAGTGGGGGGGGGAGGACGAGCTCCTACAATGAGCAGTTCTTC. Translation: CASSGGGRTSSYNEQFF.

The chain joins TRBV2 to TRBJ1-3; D gene unclear. Per germline, CDR1 SNHLY and CDR2 FYNNEI. The CDR3 contains 13 residues. Trimming left V 8 bases short and J 0 bases short, with 8 bases between. This CDR3 is CASSEGSGNTIYF. The CDR3 DNA follows: TGTGCCAGCTCAGAGGGCTCTGGAAACACCATATATTTT.

The DNA of the CDR3 is TGTGCCAGTAAGAAGGAACAGGGTAATCAGCCCCAGCATTTT. This gives the protein CASKKEQGNQPQHF. The V call is TRBV19, the J call TRBJ1-5; a weak D match, TRBD1 (6 bases). Trimming took off 7 bases at V and 4 bases at J, with 14 bases between the two ends. From germline, CDR1 is LNHDA and CDR2 SQIVND (reference sequence). The CDR3 has 14 residues.

The J gene is TRBJ2-3, the V gene TRBV3-1 (or the pseudogene TRBV3-2); 11 bases align to TRBD2. The germline V gene has CDR1 LGHDT and CDR2 YNNKEL (reference sequence). The V gene end was trimmed by 1 base and the J gene end by 6 bases; junction bases not matched to a gene: 6. The CDR3 is 16 residues long. The CDR3 region has the DNA TGTGCCAGCAGCCAAGTAGCGGGGGGGCCGGCGGATACGCAGTATTTT. This gives the protein CASSQVAGGPADTQYF.

CDR3 region: CASSTRALTDTQYF. In nucleotides, the CDR3 is TGTGCCAGCAGTACCAGGGCCTTGACAGATACGCAGTATTTT. J is TRBJ2-3 and V is TRBV2; maybe TRBD1 (5 bases). The CDR3 is 14 residues long. In germline, CDR1 is SNHLY, CDR2 FYNNEI. Deletions cut 5 bases from V and 3 bases from J, with 12 bases between.

The chain joins TRBV11-2 to TRBJ1-3, with D perhaps TRBD1 (5 bases). V was trimmed by 1 base and J by 1 base, leaving 11 bases between them. The length of the CDR3 is 16 residues. CDR1 is SGHAT, CDR2 FQNNGV, per germline. DNA of the CDR3: TGTGCCAGCAGCTTAGTGTCGGGGGGTTCTGGAAACACCATATATTTT. Its protein product is CASSLVSGGSGNTIYF.

This clone turned up a few times. V and J are TRBV6-6 and TRBJ1-5, with D hard to call. Germline V gene lookup returns CDR1 MNHNY and CDR2 SVGAGI (reference sequence). V gave up 6 bases and J gave up 4 bases, with 4 bases separating them. The CDR3 covers 11 residues. DNA of the CDR3: TGTGCCAGCAGGCTAAATCAGCCCCAGCATTTT. As protein: CASRLNQPQHF.

V and J are TRBV6-5 and TRBJ1-5; 9 bases agree with TRBD1. Germline-derived CDR1 and CDR2 are MNHEY and SVGAGI. The CDR3 runs to 14 residues. Germline trimming cut 6 bases from V and 7 bases from J; bases unmatched to any gene: 7. Here the CDR3 DNA reads TGTGCCAGCAGCGTTGGACAGGGGCAGCAGCCCCAGCATTTT. As protein: CASSVGQGQQPQHF.

About this clone itself: Germline and junction disagree at one end, which may indicate a read error. CDR3 bases: TGTGCCAGAAGCTTGGGTACACGTATCTTC. Its translation is CARSLGTRIF. This chain uses TRBV5-3 with TRBJ2-4, with D uncertain. TRBV5-3 is assigned to the ORF class and has an uncertain function. The length of the CDR3 is 10 residues.

This rearrangement joins TRBV2 to TRBJ2-7; D is possibly TRBD1 (6 bases). Germline V gene sequence: CDR1 SNHLY, CDR2 FYNNEI. Trimming took 4 bases from V and 6 from J, leaving 16 bases between them. The CDR3 runs 14 residues. The CDR3 loop is CASSGSGDSGEQYF. Written as DNA, the CDR3 is TGTGCCAGCAGTGGGTCAGGGGATTCTGGCGAGCAGTACTTC.

The rearrangement joins TRBV25-1 to TRBJ2-3, with TRBD1 as a possible D gene (6 bases). V was trimmed by 10 bases and J by 0 bases, leaving 20 bases between them. CDR1 and CDR2 (germline): MGHDK, SYGVNS. The CDR3 is 16 residues long. The CDR3 region has the DNA TGTGCCACCCCTCCCCGGCGGACAGAAAGCACAGATACGCAGTATTTT. Translating gives CATPPRRTESTDTQYF.

V and J are TRBV7-8 and TRBJ1-3; 7 bases align to TRBD1. The CDR3 contains 15 residues. V shed 5 bases and J 8 bases; nucleotides not matched to a gene: 12. Germline CDR1 reads SGHVS; CDR2 reads FQNEAQ. The CDR3 reads CASSLGGPDAYTIYF. The DNA of the CDR3 is TGTGCCAGCAGCCTAGGGGGCCCCGACGCGTACACCATATATTTT.

This chain's CDR3 is CASSWEGLNGYTF. The CDR3 coding sequence is TGTGCCAGCAGTTGGGAGGGGCTTAATGGCTACACCTTC. This sequence joins TRBV12-3 or TRBV12-4 and TRBJ1-2; tentative D call: TRBD1 (5 bases). Trimming shortened V by 4 bases and J by 6 bases, and 12 bases separated the two germline ends. CDR3 length: 13 residues.

This clone was seen a single time. The chain employs TRBV7-9 and TRBJ1-1; 8 bases map to TRBD1. CDR1 and CDR2 from the germline V gene are SEHNR and FQNEAQ (reference sequence). This CDR3 spans 16 amino acids. The J segment lost 1 base and the V segment lost 4 bases, leaving 8 bases of the junction unmatched. The CDR3, as DNA: TGTGCCAGCAGCTCCGTCAGGGGGCAGGGGAACACTGAAGCTTTCTTT. The encoded protein is CASSSVRGQGNTEAFF.

The chain carries TRBV2 and TRBJ2-2; unclear D gene. V was trimmed by 4 bases and J by 4 bases, leaving 7 bases between them. There are 13 residues in the CDR3. CDR1 and CDR2 from the germline V gene are SNHLY and FYNNEI. CDR3 DNA: TGTGCCAGCAGTGCCACTCCCACCGGGGAGCTGTTTTTT. Its protein product is CASSATPTGELFF.

In this sample, this clone turned up many times. V usage is TRBV6-5 and J usage is TRBJ2-1; no clear D. Germline V CDR1 and CDR2: MNHEY, SVGAGI. The CDR3 has 15 amino acids. Trimming pared 8 bases from V and 12 bases from J, leaving 26 bases between. Written as DNA, the CDR3 is TGTGCCAGCGCGCGGCAGAGGATCTACAATGAGCGGCAGTTCTTC. Translating gives CASARQRIYNERQFF.

The chain is built from TRBV5-5 and TRBJ2-3; D uncertain. CDR1 and CDR2 from the germline V gene are SGHKS and YYEKEE (reference sequence). The CDR3 is made up of 16 amino acids. Trimming took 0 bases from V and 2 from J, leaving 13 bases between them. The CDR3: CASSLGTSLVTDTQYF. The DNA of the CDR3 is TGTGCCAGCAGCTTGGGCACTTCTCTGGTCACAGATACGCAGTATTTT.

V and J are TRBV5-4 and TRBJ2-5; 13 nucleotides line up with TRBD2. V shed 4 bases, J shed 0 bases, and the junction held 3 bases outside the gene matches. Germline V gene data show CDR1 as SGHNT and CDR2 as YYREEE (reference sequence). The CDR3 covers 16 residues. CDR3 nucleotides: TGTGCCAGCAGCCCGGGACTAGCGGGGTACCAAGAGACCCAGTACTTC. Translating it yields CASSPGLAGYQETQYF.

The chain uses TRBV3-1 (or the pseudogene TRBV3-2) and TRBJ1-5; D unclear. V lost 2 bases and J 4 bases, leaving 12 bases between the germline ends. The germline CDR1 and CDR2 sequences are LGHDT and YNNKEL (reference sequence). The CDR3 contains 15 residues. The CDR3 loop is CASSQMSAGNQPQHF. The CDR3 DNA sequence: TGTGCCAGCAGCCAAATGTCGGCGGGGAATCAGCCCCAGCATTTT.

This clone occurred a few times. V usage is TRBV7-9 and J usage is TRBJ2-2, with D possibly being TRBD2 (6 bases). CDR3 size: 15 residues. Trimming removed 1 base at V and 5 bases at J, with 11 bases between. Germline V gives CDR1 SEHNR, CDR2 FQNEAQ (reference sequence). The CDR3, as DNA: TGTGCCAGCAGCTTAGTCGGGAGAGGAACCGGGGAGCTGTTTTTT. Encoded protein: CASSLVGRGTGELFF.

The V gene is TRBV20-1, the J gene TRBJ2-3; D gene unclear. V lost 6 bases, J lost 2 bases, and 6 bases lay in between. Germline V gene data show CDR1 as DFQATT and CDR2 as SNEGSKA (reference sequence). The CDR3 covers 11 residues. The CDR3 loop reads CSARYTDTQYF. DNA of the CDR3: TGCAGTGCAAGATACACAGATACGCAGTATTTT.

This chain links TRBV4-1 with TRBJ1-1; D is uncertain. CDR3 length: 15 amino acids. Germline CDR1 and CDR2: MGHRA and YSYEKL. Between the trimmed V and J ends, which lost 0 bases and 5 bases, there was a span of 13 bases. CDR3 protein: CASSQDWGVVTEAFF. Here the CDR3 DNA reads TGCGCCAGCAGCCAAGACTGGGGAGTAGTGACTGAAGCTTTCTTT.